The source of this T cell receptor (beta chain) is a study of response to subunit inactivated influenza vaccine. This clonotype came up a few times. Its antigen is not known. Notes on the study in general: The authors offered the suggestion that each seasonal influenza vaccination recruits few new T cells.

From the RT-PCR reads, TCRdb called clonotypes with MiXCR, one entry per CDR3 protein. The table has around 790,000 distinct CDR3 sequences, 21% seen once. The CDR3 is made up of 16 amino acids. The germline V gene encodes CDR1 MNHNS and CDR2 SASEGT. The trim removed 6 bases at V and 0 bases at J, leaving 7 bases unmatched. This specimen consisted of PBMCs from blood, obtained more than 4 days after vaccination. The sequence derives from a man aged 50-60 years who received an inactivated influenza vaccine. The chain joins TRBV6-1 to TRBJ2-5, with 10 bases lining up with TRBD2. CDR3 sequence (DNA): TGTGCCAGCAGCCCCGCTAGCGGGAGCTACCAAGAGACCCAGTACTTC. Protein product: CASSPASGSYQETQYF.